The 6 T cell receptor beta chains listed next were all sequenced from one sample in a study of cytomegalovirus exposure and HLA in healthy donors. PCR used 60 Vbeta primers and 13 Jbeta primers. Sequencing was performed with immunoSEQ multiplex PCR; in TCRdb, only in-frame clones are kept and a portion is missing. The data show 74,000 or so clones, roughly two thirds seen once. Material for sequencing was PBMCs. Receptor source: a woman aged 30 to 39 in good health and CMV-seronegative.

This chain joins TRBV19 and TRBJ2-3; D gene ambiguous. The CDR3 totals 12 residues. Germline values: CDR1 LNHDA, CDR2 SQIVND (reference sequence). The V gene lost 5 bases and the J gene lost 4 bases, with 7 bases spanning the gap. The CDR3: CASSFRSDTQYF. The CDR3 region has the DNA TGTGCCAGTAGTTTCAGGTCAGATACGCAGTATTTT.

This chain uses TRBV4-3 with TRBJ2-5; 7 positions agree with TRBD2. The CDR3 has 16 residues. From germline, CDR1 is LGHNA and CDR2 YSLEER. Losses at the gene ends were 1 base for V and 1 base for J; bases not matched to a gene: 6. CDR3 amino acids: CASSQGAAGSQETQYF. The CDR3 bases are TGCGCCAGCAGCCAAGGGGCAGCGGGGTCCCAAGAGACCCAGTACTTC.

This clone was observed a handful of times. CDR3 protein: CASERPDGGSSQYF. The CDR3 DNA follows: TGTGCCAGCGAACGGCCCGACGGCGGTAGTTCCCAGTACTTC. V and J are TRBV21-1 and TRBJ2-5; TRBD2, the table's D call, was not compared with the DNA. TRBV21-1 is an annotated pseudogene. The CDR3 contains 14 residues.

The V gene is TRBV11-3, the J gene TRBJ2-5, with 10 bases aligning to TRBD1. J gave up 5 bases and V 1 base, and 7 bases lay outside the gene matches. The CDR3 runs to 16 residues. Per germline, CDR1 SGHNT and CDR2 YENEEA. DNA of the CDR3: TGTGCCAGCAGCTTAGTACAGGGACAGGGGATGGAGACCCAGTACTTC. Protein product: CASSLVQGQGMETQYF.

This chain links TRBV7-9 with TRBJ2-1; TRBD1 matches 7 bases. This CDR3 spans 15 amino acids. Per the germline V gene, CDR1 is SEHNR and CDR2 is FQNEAQ (reference sequence). The V gene end was trimmed by 6 bases and the J gene end by 8 bases; junction bases not matched to a gene: 13. CDR3 region: CASRPGQEAGHEQFF. DNA of the CDR3: TGTGCCAGCAGACCCGGACAGGAGGCAGGGCATGAGCAGTTCTTC.

V gene TRBV6-6 combines with J gene TRBJ2-7, with D perhaps matching TRBD1 (6 bases). V shed 6 bases and J shed 4 bases, with 10 bases lying between them. The CDR3 loop spans 12 amino acids. From germline, CDR1 is MNHNY and CDR2 SVGAGI (reference sequence). The CDR3 protein is CASSLDSYEQYF. Here the CDR3 DNA reads TGTGCCAGCAGCCTGGACAGTTACGAGCAGTACTTC.